This paragraph covers one TCR beta chain sequence. The antigen is not known. This specimen belongs to a study of cytomegalovirus exposure and HLA in healthy donors. Study-wide results and limits: A later analysis, which compared TCR beta chains of equal frequency, found the HLA-associated ones more clonally expanded. It was confirmed in vitro that a few of the CMV-associated chains were specific for CMV antigens.

Trimming at V came to 0 bases and at J to 3 bases, leaving 1 base not matched to a gene. CDR1 SGHRS and CDR2 YFSETQ come from the germline V gene. The CDR3 runs to 16 residues. The study ran its PCR with 60 Vbeta and 13 Jbeta primers. Only in-frame clones appear in the TCRdb table, and some are missing; sequencing was by immunoSEQ multiplex PCR. The repertoire holds about 77,000 clones, with over 60% as singletons. V usage is TRBV5-1 and J usage is TRBJ2-3; 13 positions match TRBD2. Sequenced input: PBMCs. The source of this sequence is a man aged 40-50 years in good health and CMV-seronegative. CDR3 coding DNA: TGCGCCAGCAGCTTGGGACTAGCGGGAGGTACAGATACGCAGTATTTT. It encodes CASSLGLAGGTDTQYF.